This T cell receptor beta chain was retrieved from a study of cytomegalovirus exposure and HLA in healthy donors. Whole-study results and caveats: There were fewer than 200 TCR beta chains listed as cytomegalovirus-associated. Sequencing likely produced, as an artifact, a cluster of highly shared sequence variants. In a later analysis, at a false discovery rate of 0.05, 16,951 TCR beta sequences matched HLA alleles.

The CDR3 spans 15 residues. Germline loops: CDR1 SEHNR, CDR2 FQNEAQ (reference sequence). This PCR relied on a set of 60 Vbeta primers and 13 Jbeta primers. Clones were sequenced by immunoSEQ multiplex PCR, and TCRdb holds only the in-frame ones, with some missing. This table holds about 130,000 clones, 87% found once. As to this clone: The antigen remains undetermined. One end of the junction varies from germline; a read error may be responsible.

This receptor was identified in a woman aged 25 to 39 in good health and CMV-seronegative. This sequence joins TRBV7-9 and TRBJ1-1; D call uncertain. Sample: PBMCs. Here the CDR3 reads CSSSLAVGQTTEAFF. Here the CDR3 DNA reads TGTTCCAGCAGCTTAGCGGTCGGTCAGACAACTGAAGCTTTCTTT.